The 30 T cell receptor beta chains given below trace back to one sample, sequenced in a study of T cells in Graves' hyperthyroidism and ophthalmopathy. What was amplified from RNA transcripts were TCR beta CDR3 regions. Researchers ran a first-round RT-PCR on the TCR CDR3 using the HTBI primer set. TCRdb fed the multiplex PCR reads into MiXCR, producing one record per CDR3 protein. The table records approximately 380,000 distinct CDR3 sequences, approximately 19% of them present only once. The sequenced sample consisted of blood. The receptor set was obtained from a woman under 30 with Graves' hyperthyroidism.

Ten or more counts support this clonotype. The rearrangement links TRBV28 to TRBJ2-7; D unclear. Trimming took 8 bases from V and 0 from J, leaving 17 bases between them. CDR1 is MDHEN and CDR2 is SYDVKM in the germline V gene. CDR3 size: 15 residues. CDR3 region: CASQTAGTGSYEQYF. The CDR3 DNA is TGTGCCAGCCAAACAGCTGGAACGGGCTCCTACGAGCAGTACTTC.

This clonotype came up many times. Mismatch with germline at one junction end may stem from a read error. This chain uses TRBV2 with TRBJ1-3, with D unresolved. The CDR3 is 13 residues long. Germline CDR1 reads SNHLY; CDR2 reads FYNNEI. CDR3 loop: CASREDTGNTIYF. The CDR3 DNA reads TGTGCCAGCAGAGAAGACACTGGAAACACCATATATTTT.

Many counts were recorded for this clonotype. CDR3: CAGSTGGQETQYF. CDR3 DNA sequence: TGTGCCGGAAGTACAGGGGGGCAAGAGACCCAGTACTTC. The rearrangement joins TRBV28 to TRBJ2-5; 8 positions agree with TRBD1. The CDR3 has 13 amino acids. V gave up 11 bases and J gave up 2 bases; unmatched junction bases: 7. Germline V gene sequence: CDR1 MDHEN, CDR2 SYDVKM.

The CDR3 spells CASSSRTAFF. The CDR3 nucleotides read TGTGCCAGTAGTAGCCGGACAGCTTTCTTT. V is TRBV19 and J is TRBJ1-1; D not resolved. Trimming took off 4 bases at V and 10 bases at J, with 7 bases between the two ends. Per the germline V gene, CDR1 is LNHDA and CDR2 is SQIVND (reference sequence). The CDR3 runs to 10 residues. Full variable domain (rest looked up from reference TRBV19 and TRBJ1-1): DGGITQSPKYLFRKEGQNVTLSCEQNLNHDAMYWYRQDPGQGLRLIYYSQIVNDFQKGDIAEGYSVSREKKESFPLTVTSAQKNPTAFYLCASSSRTAFFGQGTRLTVV.

This clonotype was detected ten times or more. The chain has TRBV5-1 and TRBJ2-7; 7 bases are shared with TRBD1. V gave up 4 bases and J gave up 4 bases; unmatched junction bases: 14. CDR3 length: 16 residues. Germline CDR1 SGHRS, CDR2 YFSETQ. In DNA form, the CDR3 reads TGCGCCAGCAGCCCCATTGAGGGGACAGTTCCATACGAGCAGTACTTC. Its protein is CASSPIEGTVPYEQYF. Complete variable domain (other parts from reference TRBV5-1 and TRBJ2-7): KAGVTQTPRYLIKTRGQQVTLSCSPISGHRSVSWYQQTPGQGLQFLFEYFSETQRNKGNFPGRFSGRQFSNSRSEMNVSTLELGDSALYLCASSPIEGTVPYEQYFGPGTRLTVT.

This clonotype turned up a few times. A much larger clone differs from this one at a single base, so this may be a read error. This CDR3 is missing its conserved last phenylalanine or tryptophan, likely due to a read error. V is TRBV19 and J is TRBJ2-2; D unclear. In germline, CDR1 is LNHDA, CDR2 SQIVND (reference sequence). The CDR3 totals 11 residues. V was shortened by 8 bases and J by 7 bases, with 8 bases between the two germline ends. The CDR3 nucleotides are TGTGCCAGTTACCGGATCGGGGAGCTGTTTTTG. Its translation: CASYRIGELFL.

The sample holds many counts of this clonotype. The chain uses TRBV13 and TRBJ1-1; a possible D gene is TRBD1 (6 bases). Germline CDR1 and CDR2: PRHDT and FYEKMQ (reference sequence). Trimming removed 5 bases at V and 2 bases at J, with 15 bases between. The CDR3 extends over 15 amino acids. Written as DNA, the CDR3 is TGTGCCAGCAGCACAGGCAGGGGCTACAACACTGAAGCTTTCTTT. It specifies CASSTGRGYNTEAFF.

In its sample, this clonotype was seen many times. V is TRBV19 and J is TRBJ1-2; D is ambiguous. The germline gives CDR1 LNHDA, CDR2 SQIVND (reference sequence). The CDR3 consists of 13 residues. The V gene lost 7 bases and the J gene lost 3 bases, with 12 bases spanning the gap. CDR3 bases: TGTGCCAGTAATCCACTTCTGGACTATGGCTACACCTTC. Translation: CASNPLLDYGYTF.

Details on this clonotype: One junction end does not reproduce the germline sequence, and a read error may be involved. J is TRBJ1-5 and V is TRBV20-1; D possibly corresponds to TRBD1 (5 bases). This CDR3 is built from 16 residues. From germline, CDR1 is DFQATT and CDR2 SNEGSKA (reference sequence). The CDR3: CSARGPLGDSNQPQHF. CDR3 DNA sequence: TGCAGTGCCAGAGGGCCCCTGGGGGATAGCAATCAGCCCCAGCATTTT.

This clonotype appeared a few times. This chain uses TRBV5-1 with TRBJ2-7, with D perhaps TRBD1 or TRBD2 (5 bases each). Trimming took 4 bases from V and 2 from J, leaving 16 bases between them. In germline, CDR1 is SGHRS, CDR2 YFSETQ. This CDR3 is built from 15 residues. The CDR3 nucleotides read TGCGCCAGCAGCGGGGGTGTGGCAGGGCCCTACGAGCAGTACTTC. Translated, it gives CASSGGVAGPYEQYF.

The sample holds many counts of this clonotype. V usage is TRBV13 and J usage is TRBJ1-1; D is unresolved. The germline gives CDR1 PRHDT, CDR2 FYEKMQ (reference sequence). V was cut by 2 bases and J by 1 base, with 17 bases left in between. The CDR3 totals 17 residues. In DNA form, the CDR3 reads TGTGCCAGCAGCTTATCCGGGCGGGTTTCATGGAACACTGAAGCTTTCTTT. Amino acid sequence: CASSLSGRVSWNTEAFF.

This clonotype was recorded many times. The chain is built from TRBV6-1 and TRBJ1-5; 8 bases agree with TRBD1. CDR1 MNHNS and CDR2 SASEGT come from the germline V gene. V shed 0 bases, J shed 2 bases, and the junction held 9 bases outside the gene matches. CDR3 length: 18 residues. CDR3 sequence reads: CASSEAVRGHDGNQPQHF. The DNA for the CDR3 is TGTGCCAGCAGTGAAGCGGTCAGGGGGCATGACGGCAATCAGCCCCAGCATTTT.

This clonotype showed up many times. The V and J genes are TRBV15 and TRBJ1-5, with 7 nucleotides matching TRBD1. With 0 bases clipped from V and 5 bases from J, the junction kept 13 bases outside the gene matches. The CDR3 runs to 18 residues. CDR1 is LNHNV and CDR2 is YYDKDF in the germline V gene (reference sequence). DNA for the CDR3: TGTGCCACCAGCAGAGATCGGGCTCGAAGGGACAGCGATCAGCCCCAGCATTTT. Translation gives CATSRDRARRDSDQPQHF.

This clonotype occurred many times. The V call is TRBV28, the J call TRBJ1-2; D not certain. Germline V CDR1 and CDR2: MDHEN, SYDVKM. The CDR3 extends over 15 amino acids. The ends were cut back, 4 bases at V and 13 bases at J, with 25 bases in the middle. The CDR3 region is CASSSPYVLSYAATF. CDR3 sequence (DNA): TGTGCCAGCAGTTCCCCCTATGTTCTTTCCTACGCCGCCACCTTC.

This clonotype was detected many times. The J gene is TRBJ1-3, the V gene TRBV29-1, with D possibly being TRBD1 (6 bases). V was pared by 0 bases and J by 2 bases, with 14 bases between. The CDR3 has 16 amino acids. Germline V gene data show CDR1 as SQVTM and CDR2 as ANQGSEA. The CDR3 DNA is TGCAGCGTTGAAGAGCCGTTGGCAGGGGCTGGAAACACCATATATTTT. This gives the protein CSVEEPLAGAGNTIYF.

The J gene is TRBJ2-4, the V gene TRBV6-1; D could derive from TRBD1 or TRBD2 (5 bases each). The CDR3 runs 13 residues. Between the trimmed V and J ends, which lost 6 bases and 15 bases, there was a span of 21 bases. Germline CDR1 MNHNS, CDR2 SASEGT. Written as DNA, the CDR3 is TGTGCCAGCAGGGGGACCGACAGACCGATACGGTACTTC. Translating gives CASRGTDRPIRYF.

This clonotype was picked up many times. V is TRBV7-9 and J is TRBJ1-3; D is unresolved. The germline V and J ends were trimmed by 5 bases and 3 bases, with 11 bases remaining between them. Germline V gene data show CDR1 as SEHNR and CDR2 as FQNEAQ (reference sequence). The CDR3 is 14 amino acids. CDR3 DNA sequence: TGTGCCAGCAGCGTCCGGGCTCTTGGAAACACCATATATTTT. This sequence encodes CASSVRALGNTIYF.

This clonotype was seen ten or more times. The V call is TRBV12-5, the J call TRBJ2-4; the D gene could be TRBD1 or TRBD2 (6 bases each). CDR1 is LGHNT, CDR2 FRNRAP, per germline. This CDR3 is 14 amino acids long. V was trimmed by 7 bases and J by 1 base, leaving 11 bases between them. CDR3: CASARGQAKNIQYF. CDR3 nucleotide sequence: TGTGCTAGTGCACGGGGGCAGGCCAAAAACATTCAGTACTTC.

A few counts support this clonotype. V usage is TRBV5-1 and J usage is TRBJ1-1, with a possible D match to TRBD1 (5 bases). Germline loops: CDR1 SGHRS, CDR2 YFSETQ. CDR3 size: 14 residues. Trimming took off 3 bases at V and 5 bases at J, with 14 bases between the two ends. CDR3 coding DNA: TGCGCCAGCAGCTCCTGGGGGGGATTGACTGAAGCTTTCTTT. Protein product: CASSSWGGLTEAFF. The full variable domain, its missing parts supplied by reference TRBV5-1 and TRBJ1-1, is KAGVTQTPRYLIKTRGQQVTLSCSPISGHRSVSWYQQTPGQGLQFLFEYFSETQRNKGNFPGRFSGRQFSNSRSEMNVSTLELGDSALYLCASSSWGGLTEAFFGQGTRLTVV.

This clonotype was detected many times. V usage is TRBV25-1 and J usage is TRBJ2-2, with 9 bases identical to TRBD1. The CDR3 contains 16 residues. CDR1 is MGHDK and CDR2 is SYGVNS in the germline V gene. V trimming: 3 bases; J trimming: 1 base; junction bases outside the gene matches: 3. This chain's CDR3 is CASSDSGQGNTGELFF. The CDR3 DNA reads TGTGCCAGCAGTGATTCGGGACAGGGGAACACCGGGGAGCTGTTTTTT.

There are many counts of this clonotype. This chain links TRBV28 with TRBJ1-5; weak D call: TRBD1 (5 bases). Deletions cut 6 bases from V and 6 bases from J, with 9 bases between. CDR1 and CDR2 (germline): MDHEN, SYDVKM. CDR3 length: 12 amino acids. CDR3 nucleotide sequence: TGTGCCAGCAGACCGGGACTTCAGCCCCAGCATTTT. It translates to CASRPGLQPQHF.

This clonotype was recorded at least ten times. The V call is TRBV5-1, the J call TRBJ1-1; no definite D call. The CDR3 runs 15 residues. Germline lookup yields CDR1 SGHRS and CDR2 YFSETQ. With 0 bases removed from V and 1 base from J, the gap between germline ends came to 10 bases. This CDR3 is CASSLEVGRNTEAFF. CDR3 sequence (DNA): TGCGCCAGCAGCTTGGAGGTGGGCAGGAACACTGAAGCTTTCTTT.

This clonotype was picked up many times. This sequence joins TRBV6-2 or TRBV6-3 and TRBJ2-3; D unclear. The CDR3 spans 13 residues. Between the trimmed V and J ends, which lost 5 bases and 3 bases, there was a span of 9 bases. Per germline, CDR1 MNHEY and CDR2 SVGEGT. CDR3 region: CASSHDATDTQYF. The CDR3 bases are TGTGCCAGCAGTCACGACGCGACAGATACGCAGTATTTT.

The rearrangement joins TRBV5-1 to TRBJ2-5; 7 bases line up with TRBD1. Losses at the gene ends were 4 bases for V and 5 bases for J; bases not matched to a gene: 5. Germline lookup yields CDR1 SGHRS and CDR2 YFSETQ. CDR3 size: 13 residues. CDR3 loop: CASSLGQWETQYF. The CDR3, as DNA: TGCGCCAGCAGCCTGGGACAGTGGGAGACCCAGTACTTC.

V is TRBV20-1 and J is TRBJ2-5; D is possibly TRBD1 (6 bases). The V end was cut by 3 bases, the J end by 10 bases, with 27 bases between. From germline, CDR1 is DFQATT and CDR2 SNEGSKA (reference sequence). This CDR3 is built from 16 residues. CDR3 sequence reads: CSARLGQPSGSVRQYF. For the CDR3, the DNA is TGCAGTGCTAGGCTTGGACAGCCCTCGGGGTCCGTGCGCCAGTACTTC.

This clonotype has only a few counts. The J gene is TRBJ1-1, the V gene TRBV5-4; perhaps TRBD1 as D (5 bases). The germline CDR1 and CDR2 sequences are SGHNT and YYREEE (reference sequence). The CDR3 is 13 residues long. Trimming left V 5 bases short and J 4 bases short, with 12 bases between. CDR3 nucleotide sequence: TGTGCCAGCAGTACTAACAGGATCACTGAAGCTTTCTTT. It encodes CASSTNRITEAFF. Together with reference TRBV5-4 and TRBJ1-1, the CDR3 gives the full variable domain: ETGVTQSPTHLIKTRGQQVTLRCSSQSGHNTVSWYQQALGQGPQFIFQYYREEENGRGNFPPRFSGLQFPNYSSELNVNALELDDSALYLCASSTNRITEAFFGQGTRLTVV.

This chain uses TRBV29-1 with TRBJ1-2; D is unclear. The germline V gene encodes CDR1 SQVTM and CDR2 ANQGSEA. Trimming removed 7 bases at V and 4 bases at J, with 19 bases between. This CDR3 contains 14 residues. The CDR3 loop is CSAVRTNRVYGYTF. The CDR3 nucleotides are TGCAGCGCTGTTAGGACTAATCGTGTCTATGGCTACACCTTC.

This clonotype showed up many times. The V gene is TRBV6-1, the J gene TRBJ2-7, with 9 bases lining up with TRBD2. Looked up from germline, CDR1 is MNHNS and CDR2 is SASEGT. Losses at the gene ends were 2 bases for V and 4 bases for J; bases not matched to a gene: 6. The CDR3 is made up of 15 amino acids. CDR3 nucleotides: TGTGCCAGCAGTGAATTCGGGACTAGCTTTTACGAGCAGTACTTC. This codes for CASSEFGTSFYEQYF.

The V and J genes are TRBV7-2 and TRBJ1-2; TRBD1 aligns across 9 bases. The J segment lost 4 bases and the V segment lost 2 bases, leaving 5 bases of the junction unmatched. Germline V gene lookup returns CDR1 SGHTA and CDR2 FQGNSA. The CDR3 covers 15 residues. The CDR3 reads CASSLHTGGGYGYTF. The CDR3 nucleotides are TGTGCCAGCAGCTTACACACAGGGGGCGGCTATGGCTACACCTTC.

The chain couples TRBV5-1 to TRBJ2-2; unclear D gene. V lost 0 bases, J lost 5 bases, and 8 bases lay in between. CDR3 length: 14 residues. The germline V gene has CDR1 SGHRS and CDR2 YFSETQ. The CDR3 DNA sequence: TGCGCCAGCAGCTTGGATAGGGTGACCGGGGAGCTGTTTTTT. It yields the protein CASSLDRVTGELFF.